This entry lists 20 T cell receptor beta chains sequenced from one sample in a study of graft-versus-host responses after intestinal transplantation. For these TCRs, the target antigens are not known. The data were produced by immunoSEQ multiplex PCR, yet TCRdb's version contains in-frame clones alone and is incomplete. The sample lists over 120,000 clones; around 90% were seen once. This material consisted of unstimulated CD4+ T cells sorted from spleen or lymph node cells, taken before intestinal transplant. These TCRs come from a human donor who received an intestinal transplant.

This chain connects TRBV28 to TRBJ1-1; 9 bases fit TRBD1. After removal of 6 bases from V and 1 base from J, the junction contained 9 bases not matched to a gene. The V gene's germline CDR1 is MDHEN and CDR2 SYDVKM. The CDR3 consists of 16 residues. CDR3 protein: CASRKDRGQENTEAFF. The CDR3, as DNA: TGTGCCAGCAGGAAGGACAGGGGTCAAGAGAACACTGAAGCTTTCTTT.

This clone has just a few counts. CDR3 loop: CASSLQGAHEQYF. The CDR3 nucleotides read TGTGCCAGCAGTCTGCAGGGGGCTCACGAGCAGTACTTC. This rearrangement joins TRBV28 to TRBJ2-7; TRBD1 matches at 8 bases. V was clipped by 5 bases and J by 5 bases; unmatched bases: 5. The germline V gene has CDR1 MDHEN and CDR2 SYDVKM. This CDR3 is 13 amino acids long.

CDR3 in amino acids: CASSQKTGSSYNEQFF. The DNA of the CDR3 is TGCGCCAGCAGCCAAAAGACAGGGAGTTCCTACAATGAGCAGTTCTTC. The chain combines TRBV4-1 with TRBJ2-1, with 7 positions matching TRBD1. CDR1 is MGHRA and CDR2 is YSYEKL in the germline V gene. The CDR3 has 16 amino acids. With V trimmed by 2 bases and J by 1 base, 5 bases remained unmatched.

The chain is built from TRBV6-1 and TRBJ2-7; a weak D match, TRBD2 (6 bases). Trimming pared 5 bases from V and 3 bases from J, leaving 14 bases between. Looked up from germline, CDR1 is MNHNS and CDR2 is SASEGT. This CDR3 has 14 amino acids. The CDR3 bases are TGTGCCAGCAGTACCCACGGGGGAGGCTACGAGCAGTACTTC. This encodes CASSTHGGGYEQYF.

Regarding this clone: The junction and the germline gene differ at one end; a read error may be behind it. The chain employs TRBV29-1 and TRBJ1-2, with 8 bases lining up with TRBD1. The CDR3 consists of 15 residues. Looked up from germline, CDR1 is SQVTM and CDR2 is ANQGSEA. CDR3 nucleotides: TGCAGCGTTAAAGAGGGGCAGGGGGCCAACTATGGCTACACCTTC. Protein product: CSVKEGQGANYGYTF.

The CDR3 loop is CASSLGTGPPQHF. The CDR3 DNA reads TGTGCCAGCAGCTTAGGGACAGGGCCGCCCCAGCATTTT. The chain carries TRBV7-2 and TRBJ1-5; 8 nucleotides align to TRBD1. The CDR3 has 13 amino acids. The germline gives CDR1 SGHTA, CDR2 FQGNSA. Trimming at V came to 1 base and at J to 9 bases, leaving 2 bases not matched to a gene.

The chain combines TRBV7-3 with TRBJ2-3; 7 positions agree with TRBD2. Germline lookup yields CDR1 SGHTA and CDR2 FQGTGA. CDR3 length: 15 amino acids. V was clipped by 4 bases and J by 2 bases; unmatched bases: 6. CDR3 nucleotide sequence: TGTGCCAGCAGCTCCCGAGCGGGGATCACAGATACGCAGTATTTT. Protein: CASSSRAGITDTQYF.

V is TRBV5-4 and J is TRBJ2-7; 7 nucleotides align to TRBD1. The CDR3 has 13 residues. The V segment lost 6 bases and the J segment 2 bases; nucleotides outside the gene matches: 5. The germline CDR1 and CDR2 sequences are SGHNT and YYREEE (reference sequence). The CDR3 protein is CASTGGPTYEQYF. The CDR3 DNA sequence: TGTGCCAGCACAGGGGGACCAACCTACGAGCAGTACTTC.

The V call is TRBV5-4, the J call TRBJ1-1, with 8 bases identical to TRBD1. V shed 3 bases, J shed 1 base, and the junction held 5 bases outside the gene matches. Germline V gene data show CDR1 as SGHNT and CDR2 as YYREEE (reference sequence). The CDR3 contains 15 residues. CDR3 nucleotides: TGTGCCAGCAGCTCACGACAGGGGACGAACACTGAAGCTTTCTTT. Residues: CASSSRQGTNTEAFF.

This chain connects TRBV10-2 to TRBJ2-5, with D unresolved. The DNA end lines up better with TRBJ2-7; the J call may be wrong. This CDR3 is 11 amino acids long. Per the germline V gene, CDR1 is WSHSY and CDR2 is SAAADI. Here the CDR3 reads CASSERDEQYF. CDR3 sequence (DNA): TGCGCCAGCAGTGAGAGGGACGAGCAGTACTTC.

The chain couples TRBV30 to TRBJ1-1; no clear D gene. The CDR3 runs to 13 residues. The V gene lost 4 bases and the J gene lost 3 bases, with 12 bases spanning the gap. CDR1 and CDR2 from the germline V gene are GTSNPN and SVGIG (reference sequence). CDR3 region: CAWKKQLYTEAFF. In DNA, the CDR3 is TGTGCCTGGAAGAAACAGCTATACACTGAAGCTTTCTTT.

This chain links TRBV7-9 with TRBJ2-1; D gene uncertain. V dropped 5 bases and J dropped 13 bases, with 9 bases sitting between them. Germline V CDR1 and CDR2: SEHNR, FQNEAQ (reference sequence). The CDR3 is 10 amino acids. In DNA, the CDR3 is TGTGCCAGCAGCCCAACCATTCAGTTCTTC. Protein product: CASSPTIQFF.

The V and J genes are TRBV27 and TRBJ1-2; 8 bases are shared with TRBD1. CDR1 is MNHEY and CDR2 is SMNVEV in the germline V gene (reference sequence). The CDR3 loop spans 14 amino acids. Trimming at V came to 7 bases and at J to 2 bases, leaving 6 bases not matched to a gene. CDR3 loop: CASNPRTGNYGYTF. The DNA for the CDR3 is TGTGCCAGCAATCCCCGGACAGGGAACTATGGCTACACCTTC.

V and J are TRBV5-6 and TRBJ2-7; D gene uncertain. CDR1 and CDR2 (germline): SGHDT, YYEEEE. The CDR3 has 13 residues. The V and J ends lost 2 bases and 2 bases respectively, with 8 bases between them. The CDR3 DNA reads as TGTGCCAGCAGCTTCTACTCAGCCTACGAGCAGTACTTC. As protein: CASSFYSAYEQYF.

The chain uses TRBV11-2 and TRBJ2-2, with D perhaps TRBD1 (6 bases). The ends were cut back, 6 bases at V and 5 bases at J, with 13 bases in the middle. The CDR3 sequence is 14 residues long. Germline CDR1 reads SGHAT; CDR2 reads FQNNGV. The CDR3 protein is CASSYRAGTGELFF. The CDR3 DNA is TGTGCCAGCAGTTACAGGGCAGGGACCGGGGAGCTGTTTTTT.

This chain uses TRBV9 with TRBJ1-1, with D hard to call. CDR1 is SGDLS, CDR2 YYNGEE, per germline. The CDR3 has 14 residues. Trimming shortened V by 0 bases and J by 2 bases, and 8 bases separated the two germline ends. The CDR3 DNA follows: TGTGCCAGCAGCGTAGATATCCTAAACACTGAAGCTTTCTTT. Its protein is CASSVDILNTEAFF.

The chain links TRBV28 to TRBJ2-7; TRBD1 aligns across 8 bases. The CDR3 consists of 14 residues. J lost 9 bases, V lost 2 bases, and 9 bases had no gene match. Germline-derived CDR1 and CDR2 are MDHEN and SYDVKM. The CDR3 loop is CASSLGDRGRAQYF. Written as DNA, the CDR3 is TGTGCCAGCAGTTTAGGTGACAGGGGTCGGGCGCAGTACTTC.

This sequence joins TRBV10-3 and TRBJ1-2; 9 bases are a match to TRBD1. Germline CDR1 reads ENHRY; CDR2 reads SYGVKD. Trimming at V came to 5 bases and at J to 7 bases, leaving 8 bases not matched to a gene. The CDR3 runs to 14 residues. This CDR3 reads CAISLTGGAGGYTF. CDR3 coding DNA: TGTGCCATCAGTCTTACAGGGGGCGCAGGTGGCTACACCTTC.

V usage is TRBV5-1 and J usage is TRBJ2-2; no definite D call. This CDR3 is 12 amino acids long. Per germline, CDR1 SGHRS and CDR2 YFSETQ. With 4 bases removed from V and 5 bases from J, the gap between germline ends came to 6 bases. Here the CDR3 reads CASSPGTGELFF. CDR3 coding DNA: TGCGCCAGCAGCCCCGGGACCGGGGAGCTGTTTTTT.

The CDR3 DNA is TGTGCCAGCAGCGCAGGGGGCTGGGGCACAGATACGCAGTATTTT. Protein: CASSAGGWGTDTQYF. This chain joins TRBV27 and TRBJ2-3, with 8 bases identical to TRBD1. The V gene's germline CDR1 is MNHEY and CDR2 SMNVEV (reference sequence). The length of the CDR3 is 15 residues. V lost 6 bases and J lost 1; bases outside the gene matches: 6.